This T cell receptor (beta chain) comes out of a study of CD8+CD57+ T cells in acquired aplastic anemia. Across the whole study: Quantities of DNA derived from sorted CD4+ and CD8+ cells averaged 3.2 ug. Regarding the study as a whole: Levels of CD8+ Simpson's diversity were not significantly distinct in patients versus controls.

Those patients picked for sequencing had displayed CD8+CD57+ cell expansion on flow cytometry. All participating patients were living with severe acquired aplastic anemia. Blood came from patients not yet given any therapy. V shed 8 bases and J shed 1 base, with 8 bases lying between them. The CDR3 is 12 amino acids. Genomic DNA provided the template from which TCR beta VDJ and CDR3 profiles were obtained. A single record per CDR3 protein comes from TCRdb applying MiXCR to the reads. Among roughly 280,000 distinct CDR3 sequences listed, approximately 57% were seen once. For this clonotype: Its antigen is as yet unknown.

The origin of this receptor is a human donor with aplastic anemia. This chain links TRBV12-3 or TRBV12-4 with TRBJ2-5; D may be TRBD2 (5 bases). Sequencing was carried out using sorted CD4+, CD8+, or CD8+CD57+ T cells (not recorded which) from PBMCs. The DNA of the CDR3 is TGTGCCAGCCGGGGAGCCCAAGAGACCCAGTACTTC. This encodes CASRGAQETQYF.